The rows below give T cell receptor beta chains drawn from one sample of a study of shared clonotypes between healthy human individuals. Measured with immunoSEQ multiplex PCR; TCRdb has only the in-frame clones, and not every one. The table shows around 940,000 clones, with approximately 80% occurring only once. Input material: memory CD4+ T cells sorted from blood. These receptors originate from a man between 18 and 29 years old in good health. Both conserved end residues are part of each CDR3. The D gene is left open where the match is weak. The listing skips clone size in some rows; elsewhere it reads once, few, many or a size class.

abundance: once
j_gene: TRBJ1-1
v_gene: TRBV2
d_gene: NA
CDR3aa: CASSEARGWNTEAFF
CDR3nt: TGTGCCAGCAGTGAAGCGCGTGGCTGGAACACTGAAGCTTTCTTT

abundance: NA
j_gene: TRBJ2-1
v_gene: TRBV5-1
d_gene: NA
CDR3aa: CASSLGGTTYNEQFF
CDR3nt: TGCGCCAGCAGCTTGGGCGGGACAACCTACAATGAGCAGTTCTTC

abundance: NA
j_gene: TRBJ2-7
v_gene: TRBV10-3
d_gene: TRBD2
CDR3aa: CAISESGAGGREQYF
CDR3nt: TGTGCCATCAGTGAGTCTGGTGCGGGAGGGAGAGAGCAGTACTTC

abundance: few
j_gene: TRBJ1-1
v_gene: TRBV18
d_gene: NA
CDR3aa: CASSPNTNVGTEAFF
CDR3nt: TGTGCCAGCTCACCAAATACGAACGTGGGCACTGAAGCTTTCTTT

abundance: NA
j_gene: TRBJ2-3
v_gene: TRBV27
d_gene: NA
CDR3aa: CASSFSGAGADTQYF
CDR3nt: TGTGCCAGCAGTTTCTCCGGGGCGGGCGCAGATACGCAGTATTTT

abundance: NA
j_gene: TRBJ1-1
v_gene: TRBV4-1
d_gene: NA
CDR3aa: CASTSQMNTEAFF
CDR3nt: TGCGCCAGCACGAGCCAGATGAACACTGAAGCTTTCTTT

abundance: NA
j_gene: TRBJ1-6
v_gene: TRBV19
d_gene: NA
CDR3aa: CASSYSGALRSPLHF
CDR3nt: TGTGCCAGTAGTTATTCAGGGGCCCTGAGGTCACCCCTCCACTTT

abundance: NA
j_gene: TRBJ2-7
v_gene: TRBV5-1
d_gene: TRBD2
CDR3aa: CASSFGTTSTYEQYF
CDR3nt: TGCGCCAGCAGCTTCGGGACTACTTCTACCTACGAGCAGTACTTC

abundance: once
j_gene: TRBJ1-6
v_gene: TRBV30
d_gene: NA
CDR3aa: CAWEWRGYNSPLHF
CDR3nt: TGTGCCTGGGAGTGGAGGGGTTATAATTCACCCCTCCACTTT

abundance: NA
j_gene: TRBJ2-1
v_gene: TRBV5-1
d_gene: TRBD2
CDR3aa: CASRRGLASSYNEQFF
CDR3nt: TGCGCCAGCAGACGTGGACTAGCCAGCTCCTACAATGAGCAGTTCTTC

abundance: NA
j_gene: TRBJ2-7
v_gene: TRBV10-2
d_gene: NA
CDR3aa: CASSGQVNEQYF
CDR3nt: TGCGCCAGCAGTGGACAGGTTAACGAGCAGTACTTC

abundance: NA
j_gene: TRBJ1-2
v_gene: TRBV4-1
d_gene: NA
CDR3aa: CASSQSGTVEGVGYTF
CDR3nt: TGCGCCAGCAGCCAAAGTGGGACCGTCGAAGGGGTAGGCTACACCTTC

abundance: NA
j_gene: TRBJ2-3
v_gene: TRBV28
d_gene: TRBD2
CDR3aa: CASSLGLATDTQYF
CDR3nt: TGTGCCAGCAGTTTGGGACTAGCAACAGATACGCAGTATTTT

abundance: NA
j_gene: TRBJ2-5
v_gene: TRBV2
d_gene: NA
CDR3aa: CASRERETQYF
CDR3nt: TGTGCCAGCAGGGAAAGAGAGACCCAGTACTTC

abundance: NA
j_gene: TRBJ2-1
v_gene: TRBV6-1
d_gene: NA
CDR3aa: CASSEYAGRGFNEQFF
CDR3nt: TGTGCCAGCAGTGAATACGCGGGACGGGGGTTCAATGAGCAGTTCTTC

abundance: NA
j_gene: TRBJ2-1
v_gene: TRBV10-3
d_gene: TRBD2
CDR3aa: CAISVGLAGADHNEQFF
CDR3nt: TGTGCCATCAGTGTGGGACTAGCGGGGGCCGACCACAATGAGCAGTTCTTC

abundance: NA
j_gene: TRBJ1-1
v_gene: TRBV7-8
d_gene: NA
CDR3aa: CASSLVESGTQRAFF
CDR3nt: TGTGCCAGCAGCTTAGTCGAGTCGGGGACTCAGAGAGCTTTCTTT

abundance: NA
j_gene: TRBJ2-5
v_gene: TRBV15
d_gene: TRBD2
CDR3aa: CATSRDGKLAGGETQYF
CDR3nt: TGTGCCACCAGCAGAGATGGGAAGCTAGCGGGGGGCGAGACCCAGTACTTC

abundance: NA
j_gene: TRBJ2-7
v_gene: TRBV10-3
d_gene: NA
CDR3aa: CAISEEAGPHEQYF
CDR3nt: TGTGCCATCAGTGAGGAGGCGGGCCCGCACGAGCAGTACTTC

abundance: few
j_gene: TRBJ2-7
v_gene: TRBV11-2
d_gene: NA
CDR3aa: CASSLVGSGYF
CDR3nt: TGTGCCAGCAGCTTAGTTGGGTCCGGGTACTTC

abundance: NA
j_gene: TRBJ1-1
v_gene: TRBV7-9
d_gene: TRBD1
CDR3aa: CASSLGTGGPAFF
CDR3nt: TGTGCCAGCAGCTTAGGTACAGGGGGCCCTGCTTTCTTT

abundance: NA
j_gene: TRBJ1-5
v_gene: TRBV4-1
d_gene: TRBD1
CDR3aa: CASSRQGVGGNQPQHF
CDR3nt: TGCGCCAGCAGCCGGCAGGGGGTGGGGGGCAATCAGCCCCAGCATTTT

abundance: NA
j_gene: TRBJ2-6
v_gene: TRBV5-6
d_gene: NA
CDR3aa: CASSLGRSSGANVLTF
CDR3nt: TGTGCCAGCAGCTTGGGGCGGAGCTCTGGGGCCAACGTCCTGACTTTC

abundance: NA
j_gene: TRBJ2-7
v_gene: TRBV5-1
d_gene: NA
CDR3aa: CASSPDPSYEQYF
CDR3nt: TGCGCCAGCAGCCCGGACCCTTCCTACGAGCAGTACTTC

abundance: NA
j_gene: TRBJ1-5
v_gene: TRBV7-9
d_gene: TRBD1
CDR3aa: CASSLTRTGDRFGNQPQHF
CDR3nt: TGTGCCAGCAGCTTAACCCGGACAGGGGATAGGTTCGGCAATCAGCCCCAGCATTTT

abundance: few
j_gene: TRBJ2-7
v_gene: TRBV28
d_gene: TRBD1
CDR3aa: CASRSWTGIFDEQYF
CDR3nt: TGTGCCAGCAGGTCGTGGACAGGAATATTCGACGAGCAGTACTTC

abundance: once
j_gene: TRBJ2-2
v_gene: TRBV6-5
d_gene: TRBD1
CDR3aa: CASSEQGASGELFF
CDR3nt: TGTGCCAGCTCGGAGCAGGGGGCGAGCGGGGAGCTGTTTTTT

abundance: NA
j_gene: TRBJ1-4
v_gene: TRBV18
d_gene: NA
CDR3aa: CASSLGATNEKLFF
CDR3nt: TGTGCCAGCTCACTAGGTGCAACTAATGAAAAACTGTTTTTT

abundance: NA
j_gene: TRBJ2-3
v_gene: TRBV5-4
d_gene: TRBD2
CDR3aa: CASSPGLAGADTQYF
CDR3nt: TGTGCCAGCAGCCCGGGACTAGCGGGGGCAGATACGCAGTATTTT

abundance: NA
j_gene: TRBJ2-7
v_gene: TRBV9
d_gene: NA
CDR3aa: CASSGRDSPTYEQYF
CDR3nt: TGTGCCAGCAGCGGGCGGGACAGCCCTACCTACGAGCAGTACTTC

abundance: once
j_gene: TRBJ2-5
v_gene: TRBV5-4
d_gene: NA
CDR3aa: CASSHGQPQTQYF
CDR3nt: TGTGCCAGCAGCCACGGTCAGCCCCAGACCCAGTACTTC

abundance: NA
j_gene: TRBJ1-2
v_gene: TRBV5-5
d_gene: NA
CDR3aa: CASSNAPMTANYGYTF
CDR3nt: TGTGCCAGCAGCAATGCCCCTATGACGGCTAACTATGGCTACACCTTC

abundance: NA
j_gene: TRBJ2-7
v_gene: TRBV19
d_gene: TRBD1
CDR3aa: CASGTPGQGADEQYF
CDR3nt: TGTGCCAGTGGCACCCCGGGACAGGGGGCTGACGAGCAGTACTTC

abundance: NA
j_gene: TRBJ1-1
v_gene: TRBV7-8
d_gene: NA
CDR3aa: CASSPWDFWGTEAFF
CDR3nt: TGTGCCAGCAGCCCCTGGGACTTTTGGGGCACTGAAGCTTTCTTT

abundance: NA
j_gene: TRBJ1-2
v_gene: TRBV2
d_gene: NA
CDR3aa: CASRSDNYGYTF
CDR3nt: TGTGCCAGCAGAAGTGACAACTATGGCTACACCTTC

abundance: NA
j_gene: TRBJ2-7
v_gene: TRBV19
d_gene: NA
CDR3aa: CASRQGYNLGEQYF
CDR3nt: TGTGCCAGTAGACAGGGTTACAACTTAGGCGAGCAGTACTTC